Listed here are 13 T cell receptor beta chains from one sample, sequenced in a study of CD8 T cells in Susac syndrome. With random hexamers, reverse transcription was performed on about 0.5 to 1 ug of RNA. A single record per CDR3 protein comes from TCRdb applying MiXCR to the immunoSEQ multiplex PCR reads. The sample carries 250,000 or so distinct CDR3 sequences, over 85% recorded once. Specimen: CD4+ T cells from PBMCs. The receptors shown here come from a human donor with multiple sclerosis.

This chain connects TRBV5-6 to TRBJ2-1; 8 bases map to TRBD2. V gave up 0 bases and J gave up 3 bases; unmatched junction bases: 2. The CDR3 runs 15 residues. The germline V gene encodes CDR1 SGHDT and CDR2 YYEEEE. CDR3 sequence reads: CASSLEAGGYNEQFF. Here the CDR3 DNA reads TGTGCCAGCAGCTTGGAGGCGGGAGGCTACAATGAGCAGTTCTTC.

V is TRBV3-1 and J is TRBJ1-1; D possibly corresponds to TRBD1 (5 bases). V was shortened by 1 base and J by 10 bases, with 16 bases between the two germline ends. Germline CDR1 is LGHDT and CDR2 is YNNKEL (reference sequence). The CDR3 covers 14 residues. The CDR3 sequence: CASSQVLEGTVAFF. As DNA, the CDR3 is TGTGCCAGCAGCCAAGTCCTGGAAGGGACGGTAGCTTTCTTT.

The V call is TRBV6-1, the J call TRBJ2-7; 8 positions agree with TRBD1. The V gene end was trimmed by 6 bases and the J gene end by 3 bases; junction bases not matched to a gene: 13. The CDR3 extends over 16 amino acids. Germline V gene data show CDR1 as MNHNS and CDR2 as SASEGT. The chain's CDR3 is CASRKGQGVADYEQYF. The CDR3, as DNA: TGTGCCAGCAGGAAAGGACAGGGAGTCGCCGACTACGAGCAGTACTTC.

This chain links TRBV30 with TRBJ2-7; perhaps TRBD1 as D (6 bases). The germline CDR1 and CDR2 sequences are GTSNPN and SVGIG (reference sequence). The V end was cut by 2 bases, the J end by 6 bases, with 14 bases between. The CDR3 extends over 13 amino acids. The CDR3 region is CAWSRQGLGEQYF. The CDR3 DNA sequence: TGTGCCTGGAGTAGGCAGGGGCTCGGCGAGCAGTACTTC.

V is TRBV15 and J is TRBJ1-4; D gene unclear. Germline V gene sequence: CDR1 LNHNV, CDR2 YYDKDF (reference sequence). The CDR3 has 14 amino acids. V was shortened by 3 bases and J by 7 bases, with 12 bases between the two germline ends. The DNA of the CDR3 is TGTGCCACCAGCAGTGGGGAGGTTGGTGAAAAACTGTTTTTT. This gives the protein CATSSGEVGEKLFF.

The chain links TRBV20-1 to TRBJ1-2; D remains unclear. Between the trimmed V and J ends, which lost 5 bases and 6 bases, there was a span of 10 bases. The CDR3 is 11 residues long. Germline V CDR1 and CDR2: DFQATT, SNEGSKA (reference sequence). CDR3 coding DNA: TGCAGTGCTTGGTGGGAAGATGGCTACACCTTC. It codes for CSAWWEDGYTF.

The J gene is TRBJ2-7, the V gene TRBV3-1; D is unclear. The V end was cut by 0 bases, the J end by 0 bases, with 12 bases between. Germline CDR1 reads LGHDT; CDR2 reads YNNKEL (reference sequence). The CDR3 contains 16 residues. CDR3 nucleotides: TGTGCCAGCAGCCAAGATCGGGCAGGCTACTCCTACGAGCAGTACTTC. The encoded protein is CASSQDRAGYSYEQYF.

The chain has TRBV28 and TRBJ2-4; D gene unclear. V gave up 1 base and J gave up 4 bases, with 5 bases separating them. CDR1 MDHEN and CDR2 SYDVKM come from the germline V gene. The CDR3 covers 13 residues. CDR3 protein: CASSLSDKNIQYF. The DNA for the CDR3 is TGTGCCAGCAGTTTATCCGATAAAAACATTCAGTACTTC.

This clonotype was counted only a few times. The gene calls are TRBV29-1 and TRBJ2-1, with TRBD2 matching over 8 bases. Germline values: CDR1 SQVTM, CDR2 ANQGSEA. The length of the CDR3 is 13 residues. Germline trimming cut 4 bases from V and 8 bases from J; bases unmatched to any gene: 7. CDR3 residues: CSVGDGGGHEQFF. CDR3 nucleotides: TGCAGCGTTGGTGACGGGGGGGGCCATGAGCAGTTCTTC.

The chain employs TRBV5-5 and TRBJ1-2; D not certain. Germline V CDR1 and CDR2: SGHKS, YYEKEE (reference sequence). This CDR3 contains 16 residues. With 0 bases removed from V and 4 bases from J, the gap between germline ends came to 16 bases. CDR3 bases: TGTGCCAGCAGCTTGGACACAGCCCGGGTAACCTATGGCTACACCTTC. Encoded protein: CASSLDTARVTYGYTF.

The gene calls are TRBV4-1 and TRBJ2-7, with D perhaps TRBD1 or TRBD2 (6 bases each). V lost 1 base and J lost 0, with 13 bases in between. From germline, CDR1 is MGHRA and CDR2 YSYEKL. The CDR3 covers 16 residues. The CDR3 here is CASSQGRGQTSYEQYF. The CDR3 region has the DNA TGCGCCAGCAGCCAAGGACGGGGGCAGACCTCCTACGAGCAGTACTTC.

This chain joins TRBV11-2 and TRBJ2-7; D might be TRBD1 (6 bases). V lost 5 bases and J 4 bases, leaving 9 bases between the germline ends. The germline CDR1 and CDR2 sequences are SGHAT and FQNNGV. The CDR3 covers 12 residues. The CDR3 DNA reads TGTGCCAGCAGCGCCCAGGGGTACGAGCAGTACTTC. Translating gives CASSAQGYEQYF.

This clonotype appeared a single time. This chain links TRBV3-1 with TRBJ2-7; D gene uncertain. The CDR3 covers 12 residues. The germline gives CDR1 LGHDT, CDR2 YNNKEL (reference sequence). With 5 bases removed from V and 4 bases from J, the gap between germline ends came to 9 bases. CDR3 nucleotide sequence: TGTGCCAGCAGCGCCAGAAAATACGAGCAGTACTTC. Residues: CASSARKYEQYF.